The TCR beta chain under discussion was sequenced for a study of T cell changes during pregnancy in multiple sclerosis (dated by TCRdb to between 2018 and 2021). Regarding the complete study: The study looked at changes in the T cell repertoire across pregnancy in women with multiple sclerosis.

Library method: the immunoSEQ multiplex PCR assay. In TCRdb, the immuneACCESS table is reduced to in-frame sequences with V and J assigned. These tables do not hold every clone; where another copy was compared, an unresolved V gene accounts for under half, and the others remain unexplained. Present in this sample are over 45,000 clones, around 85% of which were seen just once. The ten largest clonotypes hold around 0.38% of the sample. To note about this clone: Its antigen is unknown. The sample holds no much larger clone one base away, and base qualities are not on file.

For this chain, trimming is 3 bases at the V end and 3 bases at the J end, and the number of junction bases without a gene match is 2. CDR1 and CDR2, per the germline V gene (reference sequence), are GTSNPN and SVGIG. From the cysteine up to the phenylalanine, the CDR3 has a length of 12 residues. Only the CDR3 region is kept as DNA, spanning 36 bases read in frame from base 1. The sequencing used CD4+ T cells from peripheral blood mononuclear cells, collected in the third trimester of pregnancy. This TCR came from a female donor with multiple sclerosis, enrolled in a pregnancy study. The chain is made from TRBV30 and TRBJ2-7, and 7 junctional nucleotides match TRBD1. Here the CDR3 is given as CAWSRQGYEQYF. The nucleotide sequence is TGTGCCTGGAGCCGACAGGGCTACGAGCAGTACTTC.